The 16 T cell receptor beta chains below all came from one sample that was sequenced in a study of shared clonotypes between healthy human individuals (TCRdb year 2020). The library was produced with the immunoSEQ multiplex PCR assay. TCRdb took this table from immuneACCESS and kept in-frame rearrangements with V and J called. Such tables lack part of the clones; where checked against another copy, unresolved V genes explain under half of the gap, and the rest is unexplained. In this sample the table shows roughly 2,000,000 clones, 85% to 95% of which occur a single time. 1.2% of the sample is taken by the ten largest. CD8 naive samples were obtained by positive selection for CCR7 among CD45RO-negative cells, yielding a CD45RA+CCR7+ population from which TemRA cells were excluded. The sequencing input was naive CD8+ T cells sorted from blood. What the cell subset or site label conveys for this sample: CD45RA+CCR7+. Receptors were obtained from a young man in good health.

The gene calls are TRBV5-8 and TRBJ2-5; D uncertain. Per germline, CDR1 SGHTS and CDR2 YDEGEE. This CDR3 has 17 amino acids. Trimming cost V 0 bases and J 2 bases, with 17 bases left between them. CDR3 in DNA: TGTGCCAGCAGCTTGGCCGCAGGCGTCCCCTCTCAAGAGACCCAGTACTTC. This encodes CASSLAAGVPSQETQYF.

The CDR3 sequence is CASSFEAGGPLYNEQFF. The CDR3 DNA is TGTGCCAGCAGCTTCGAAGCGGGAGGCCCTCTATACAATGAGCAGTTCTTC. This chain joins TRBV11-2 and TRBJ2-1; 9 bases fit TRBD2. Germline trimming cut 3 bases from V and 4 bases from J; bases unmatched to any gene: 10. Germline V gene data show CDR1 as SGHAT and CDR2 as FQNNGV. The CDR3 consists of 17 residues. Full variable domain (outside the CDR3, taken from reference TRBV11-2 and TRBJ2-1): EAGVAQSPRYKIIEKRQSVAFWCNPISGHATLYWYQQILGQGPKLLIQFQNNGVVDDSQLPKDRFSAERLKGVDSTLKIQPAKLEDSAVYLCASSFEAGGPLYNEQFFGPGTRLTVL.

The CDR3 is CASSEGLAETYEQYF. The CDR3 nucleotides read TGTGCCAGCAGTGAAGGCCTAGCGGAAACGTACGAGCAGTACTTC. The chain is built from TRBV2 and TRBJ2-7, with 7 bases that match TRBD2. V trimming: 1 base; J trimming: 4 bases; junction bases outside the gene matches: 7. The CDR3 has 15 residues. CDR1 SNHLY and CDR2 FYNNEI come from the germline V gene.

Here the CDR3 DNA reads TGTGCCAGCAGCCACCCCCGGGACGGAGCTAACTATGGCTACACCTTC. The encoded protein is CASSHPRDGANYGYTF. The chain recombines TRBV11-2 with TRBJ1-2; TRBD1 is a possible D gene (5 bases). The V end was cut by 5 bases, the J end by 0 bases, with 16 bases between. The CDR3 covers 16 residues. The germline V gene encodes CDR1 SGHAT and CDR2 FQNNGV.

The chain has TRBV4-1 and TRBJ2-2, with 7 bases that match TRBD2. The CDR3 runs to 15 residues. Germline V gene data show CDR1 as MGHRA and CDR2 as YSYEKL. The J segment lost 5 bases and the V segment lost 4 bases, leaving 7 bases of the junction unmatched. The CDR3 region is CASSLSPRGTGELFF. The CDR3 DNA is TGCGCCAGCAGCCTGAGTCCGCGGGGGACCGGGGAGCTGTTTTTT.

CDR3 region: CASSRGSFSSYEQYF. The CDR3 DNA reads TGTGCCAGCAGCAGAGGGTCTTTCAGCTCCTACGAGCAGTACTTC. The rearrangement links TRBV27 to TRBJ2-7; weak D call: TRBD2 (5 bases). The CDR3 is made up of 15 amino acids. Looked up from germline, CDR1 is MNHEY and CDR2 is SMNVEV (reference sequence). The V end lost 6 bases, the J end lost 0 bases, and 15 bases lay between the germline ends.

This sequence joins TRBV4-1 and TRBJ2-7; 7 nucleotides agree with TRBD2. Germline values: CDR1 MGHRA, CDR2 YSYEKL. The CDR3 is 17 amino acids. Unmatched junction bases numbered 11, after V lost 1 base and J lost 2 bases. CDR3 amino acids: CASSQARLAEMPYEQYF. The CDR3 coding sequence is TGCGCCAGCAGCCAAGCGCGCCTAGCGGAGATGCCCTACGAGCAGTACTTC.

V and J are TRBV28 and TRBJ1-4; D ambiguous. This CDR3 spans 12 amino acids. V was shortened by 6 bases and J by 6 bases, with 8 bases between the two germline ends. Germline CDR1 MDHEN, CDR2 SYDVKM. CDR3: CASSWVDEKLFF. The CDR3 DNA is TGTGCCAGCAGCTGGGTGGATGAAAAACTGTTTTTT.

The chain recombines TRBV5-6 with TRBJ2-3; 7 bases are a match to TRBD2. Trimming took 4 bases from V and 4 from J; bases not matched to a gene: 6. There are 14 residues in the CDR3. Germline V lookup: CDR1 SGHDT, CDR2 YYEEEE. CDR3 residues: CASSPGLDPDTQYF. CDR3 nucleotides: TGTGCCAGCAGCCCCGGACTAGACCCAGATACGCAGTATTTT.

Here the CDR3 DNA reads TGTGCCAGCAGCTTAGAGGGACAGGGGTATGAGCAGTTCTTC. It encodes CASSLEGQGYEQFF. The chain recombines TRBV11-2 with TRBJ2-1; 10 bases align to TRBD1. Germline trimming cut 0 bases from V and 8 bases from J; bases unmatched to any gene: 1. The CDR3 has 14 residues. CDR1 and CDR2 from the germline V gene are SGHAT and FQNNGV. Together with reference TRBV11-2 and TRBJ2-1, the CDR3 gives the full variable domain: EAGVAQSPRYKIIEKRQSVAFWCNPISGHATLYWYQQILGQGPKLLIQFQNNGVVDDSQLPKDRFSAERLKGVDSTLKIQPAKLEDSAVYLCASSLEGQGYEQFFGPGTRLTVL.

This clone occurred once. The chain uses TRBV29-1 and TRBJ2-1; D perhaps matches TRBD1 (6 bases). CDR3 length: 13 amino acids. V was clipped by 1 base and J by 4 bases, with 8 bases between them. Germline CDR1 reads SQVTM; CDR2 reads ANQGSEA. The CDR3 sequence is CSVEAGQYNEQFF. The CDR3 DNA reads TGCAGCGTTGAAGCAGGACAGTACAATGAGCAGTTCTTC.

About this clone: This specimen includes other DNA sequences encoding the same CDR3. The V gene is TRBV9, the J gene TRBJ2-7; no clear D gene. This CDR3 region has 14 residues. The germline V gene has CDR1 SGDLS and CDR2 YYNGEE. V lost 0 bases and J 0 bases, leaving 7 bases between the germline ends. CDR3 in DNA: TGTGCCAGCAGCGTAGGTGGCTTCTCCTACGAGCAGTACTTC. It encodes CASSVGGFSYEQYF.

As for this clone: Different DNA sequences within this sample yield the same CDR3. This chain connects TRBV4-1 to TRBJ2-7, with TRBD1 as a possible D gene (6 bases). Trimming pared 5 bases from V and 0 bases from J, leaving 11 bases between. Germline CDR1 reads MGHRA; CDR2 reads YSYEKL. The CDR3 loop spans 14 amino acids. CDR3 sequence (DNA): TGCGCCAGCAGCAACCGGGACACCTCCTACGAGCAGTACTTC. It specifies CASSNRDTSYEQYF.

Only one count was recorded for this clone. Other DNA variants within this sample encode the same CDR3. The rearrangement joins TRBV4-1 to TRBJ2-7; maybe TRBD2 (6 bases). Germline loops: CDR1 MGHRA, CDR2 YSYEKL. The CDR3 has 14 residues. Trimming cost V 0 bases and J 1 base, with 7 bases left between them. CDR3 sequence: CASSQDGGSYEQYF. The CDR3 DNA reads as TGCGCCAGCAGCCAAGATGGGGGGTCCTACGAGCAGTACTTC.

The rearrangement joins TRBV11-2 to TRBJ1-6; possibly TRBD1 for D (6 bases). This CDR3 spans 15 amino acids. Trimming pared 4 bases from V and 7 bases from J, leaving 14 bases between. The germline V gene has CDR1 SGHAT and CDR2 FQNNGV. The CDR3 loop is CASSSTQGRNSPLHF. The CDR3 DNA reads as TGTGCCAGCAGCTCAACACAGGGCCGGAATTCACCCCTCCACTTT.

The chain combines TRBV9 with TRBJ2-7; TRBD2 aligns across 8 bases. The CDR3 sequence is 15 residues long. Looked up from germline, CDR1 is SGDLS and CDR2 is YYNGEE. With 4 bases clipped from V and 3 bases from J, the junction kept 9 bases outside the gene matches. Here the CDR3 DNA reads TGTGCCAGCAGCCCAACCGGGGGGGTAAGCTACGAGCAGTACTTC. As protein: CASSPTGGVSYEQYF.